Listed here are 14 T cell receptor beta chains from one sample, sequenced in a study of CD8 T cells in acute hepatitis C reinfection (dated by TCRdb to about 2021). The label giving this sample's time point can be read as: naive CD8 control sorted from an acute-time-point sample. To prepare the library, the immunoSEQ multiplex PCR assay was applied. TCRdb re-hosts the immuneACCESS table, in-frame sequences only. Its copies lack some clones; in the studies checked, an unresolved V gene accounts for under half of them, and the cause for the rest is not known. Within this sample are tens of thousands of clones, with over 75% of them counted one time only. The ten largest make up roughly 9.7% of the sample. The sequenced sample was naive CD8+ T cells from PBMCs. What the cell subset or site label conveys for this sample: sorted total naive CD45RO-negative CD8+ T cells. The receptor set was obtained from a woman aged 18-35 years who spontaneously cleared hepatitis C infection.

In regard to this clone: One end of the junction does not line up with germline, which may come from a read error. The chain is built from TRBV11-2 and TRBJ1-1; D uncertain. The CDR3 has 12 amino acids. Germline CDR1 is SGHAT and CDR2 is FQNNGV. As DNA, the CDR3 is TGTGCCAGCAGACCTCGATTGCCTGAAGCTTCCTTT. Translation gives CASRPRLPEASF.

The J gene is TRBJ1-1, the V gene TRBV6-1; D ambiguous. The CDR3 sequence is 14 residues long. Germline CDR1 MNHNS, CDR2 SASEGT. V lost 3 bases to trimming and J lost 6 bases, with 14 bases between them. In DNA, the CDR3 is TGTGCCAGCAGTGATTGGCAGGCAATCTCTGAAGCTTTCTTT. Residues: CASSDWQAISEAFF.

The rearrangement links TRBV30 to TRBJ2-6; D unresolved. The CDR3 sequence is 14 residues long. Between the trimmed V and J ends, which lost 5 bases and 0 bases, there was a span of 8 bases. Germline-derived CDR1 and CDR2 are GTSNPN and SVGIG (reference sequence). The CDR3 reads CAWQGISGANVLTF. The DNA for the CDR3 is TGTGCCTGGCAAGGCATCTCTGGGGCCAACGTCCTGACTTTC.

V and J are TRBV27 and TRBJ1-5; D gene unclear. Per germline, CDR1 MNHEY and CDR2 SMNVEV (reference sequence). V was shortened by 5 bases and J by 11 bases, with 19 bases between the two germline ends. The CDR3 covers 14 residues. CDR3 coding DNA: TGTGCCAGCAGTGGGATTTCAGATTATCGGTCCCAGCATTTT. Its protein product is CASSGISDYRSQHF.

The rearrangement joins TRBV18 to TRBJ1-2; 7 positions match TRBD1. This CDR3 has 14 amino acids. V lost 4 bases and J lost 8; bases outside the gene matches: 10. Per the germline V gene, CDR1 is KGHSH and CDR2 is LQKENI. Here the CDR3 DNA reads TGTGCCAGCTCACGCCAAGACAGGGCCGGCGGCTACACCTTC. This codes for CASSRQDRAGGYTF.

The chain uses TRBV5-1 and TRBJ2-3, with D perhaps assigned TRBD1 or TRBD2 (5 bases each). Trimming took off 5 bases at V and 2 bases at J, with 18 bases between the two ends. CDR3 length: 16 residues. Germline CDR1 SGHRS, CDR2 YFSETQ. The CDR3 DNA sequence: TGCGCCAGCAGTCGGGAAAGGGCAGGGTCCACAGATACGCAGTATTTT. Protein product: CASSRERAGSTDTQYF.

For the CDR3, the DNA is TGTGCCAGCAGCTTGTGGGTCAGAAATCCAGAGACCCAGTACTTC. Translated, it gives CASSLWVRNPETQYF. The V gene is TRBV7-9, the J gene TRBJ2-5; D unclear. In germline, CDR1 is SEHNR, CDR2 FQNEAQ (reference sequence). CDR3 length: 15 amino acids. Trimming cost V 3 bases and J 4 bases, with 15 bases left between them. The full variable domain, in which reference TRBV7-9 and TRBJ2-5 provide the parts outside the CDR3, is DTGVSQNPRHKITKRGQNVTFRCDPISEHNRLYWYRQTLGQGPEFLTYFQNEAQLEKSRLLSDRFSAERPKGSFSTLEIQRTEQGDSAMYLCASSLWVRNPETQYFGPGTRLLVL.

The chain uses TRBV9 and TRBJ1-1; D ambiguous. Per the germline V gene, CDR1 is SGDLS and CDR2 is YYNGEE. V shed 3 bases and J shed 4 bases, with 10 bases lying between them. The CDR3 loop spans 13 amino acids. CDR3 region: CASSAYMATEAFF. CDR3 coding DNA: TGTGCCAGCAGCGCGTATATGGCCACTGAAGCTTTCTTT.

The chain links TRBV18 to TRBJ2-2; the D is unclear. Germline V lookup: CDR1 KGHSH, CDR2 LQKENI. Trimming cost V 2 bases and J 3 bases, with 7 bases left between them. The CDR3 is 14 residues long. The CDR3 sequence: CASSPGLDTGELFF. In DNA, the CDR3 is TGTGCCAGCTCACCAGGGCTGGACACCGGGGAGCTGTTTTTT.

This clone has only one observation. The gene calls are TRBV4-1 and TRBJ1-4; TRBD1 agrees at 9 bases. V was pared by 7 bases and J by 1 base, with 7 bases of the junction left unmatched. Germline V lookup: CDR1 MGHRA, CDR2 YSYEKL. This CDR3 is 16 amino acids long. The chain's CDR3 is CASTRQGGRTNEKLFF. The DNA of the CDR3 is TGCGCCAGCACGCGACAGGGGGGGCGAACTAATGAAAAACTGTTTTTT.

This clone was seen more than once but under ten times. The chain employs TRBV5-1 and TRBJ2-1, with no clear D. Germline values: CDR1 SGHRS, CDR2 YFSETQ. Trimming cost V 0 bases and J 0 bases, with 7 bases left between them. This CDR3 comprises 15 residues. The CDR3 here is CASSLVGDSYNEQFF. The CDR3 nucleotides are TGCGCCAGCAGCTTGGTTGGAGACTCCTACAATGAGCAGTTCTTC.

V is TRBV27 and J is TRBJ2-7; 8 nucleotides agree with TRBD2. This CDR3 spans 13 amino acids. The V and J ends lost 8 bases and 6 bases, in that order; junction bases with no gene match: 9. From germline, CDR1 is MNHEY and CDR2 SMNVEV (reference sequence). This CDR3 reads CASQVGTSREQYF. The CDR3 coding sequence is TGTGCCAGCCAAGTGGGGACTAGTCGCGAGCAGTACTTC.

CDR3 nucleotide sequence: TGCGCCAGCAGCTTTGGAGGACAGGGGGCGAGACATAGCAATCAGCCCCAGCATTTT. This sequence encodes CASSFGGQGARHSNQPQHF. The gene calls are TRBV5-1 and TRBJ1-5; 11 bases fit TRBD1. The germline gives CDR1 SGHRS, CDR2 YFSETQ. J lost 0 bases, V lost 2 bases, and 10 bases had no gene match. This CDR3 contains 19 residues.

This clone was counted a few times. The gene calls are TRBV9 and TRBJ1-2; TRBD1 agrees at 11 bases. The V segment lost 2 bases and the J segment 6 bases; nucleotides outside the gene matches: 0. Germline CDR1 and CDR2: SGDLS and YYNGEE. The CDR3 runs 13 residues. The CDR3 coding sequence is TGTGCCAGCAGCGTGGACAGGGGGCATGGCTACACCTTC. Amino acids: CASSVDRGHGYTF.